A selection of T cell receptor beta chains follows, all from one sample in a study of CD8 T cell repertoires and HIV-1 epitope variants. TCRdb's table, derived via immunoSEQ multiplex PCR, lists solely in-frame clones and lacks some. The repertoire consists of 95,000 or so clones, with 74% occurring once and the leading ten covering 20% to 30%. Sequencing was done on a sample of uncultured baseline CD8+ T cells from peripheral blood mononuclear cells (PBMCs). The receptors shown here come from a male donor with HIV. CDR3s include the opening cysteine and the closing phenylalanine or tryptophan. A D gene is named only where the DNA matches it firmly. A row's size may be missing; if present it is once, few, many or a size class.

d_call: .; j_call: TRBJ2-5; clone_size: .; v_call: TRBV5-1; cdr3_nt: TGCGCCAGCAGCTTGGGACGAGGGAACCAAGAGACCCAGTACTTC; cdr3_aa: CASSLGRGNQETQYF
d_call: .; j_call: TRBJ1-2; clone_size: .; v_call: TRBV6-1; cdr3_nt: TGTGCCAGCAGTGCCTCCCAGGGCTATGGCTACACCTTC; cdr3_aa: CASSASQGYGYTF
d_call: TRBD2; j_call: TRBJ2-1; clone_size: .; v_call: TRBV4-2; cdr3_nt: TGTGCCAGCAGCCAAAGGCGCGGGGGGGCCTACAATGAGCAGTTCTTC; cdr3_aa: CASSQRRGGAYNEQFF
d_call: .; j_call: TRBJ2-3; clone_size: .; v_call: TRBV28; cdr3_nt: TGTGCCAGCGGAGCCGGGCCGCACACAGATACGCAGTATTTT; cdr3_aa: CASGAGPHTDTQYF
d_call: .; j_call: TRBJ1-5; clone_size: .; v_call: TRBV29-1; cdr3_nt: TGCAGCGTTGGAGGGTCAGGCAATCAGCCCCAGCATTTT; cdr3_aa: CSVGGSGNQPQHF
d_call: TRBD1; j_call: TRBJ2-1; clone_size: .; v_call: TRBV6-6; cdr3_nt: TGTGCCAGCAGTCCGGGGACAGGGGGCAATGAGCAGTTCTTC; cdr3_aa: CASSPGTGGNEQFF
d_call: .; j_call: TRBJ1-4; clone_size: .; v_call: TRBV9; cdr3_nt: TGTGCCAGCACCAAGACATTATCAGGCGAAAAACTGTTTTTT; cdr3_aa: CASTKTLSGEKLFF
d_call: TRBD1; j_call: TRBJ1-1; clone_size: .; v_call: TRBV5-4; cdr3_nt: TGTGCCAGCAGCTCGACAGGGGTACTAAACACTGAAGCTTTCTTT; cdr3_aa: CASSSTGVLNTEAFF
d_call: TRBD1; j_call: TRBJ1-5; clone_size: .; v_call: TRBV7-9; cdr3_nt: TGTGCCAGCAGCTTAGGACAGGGGACTCAGCCCCAGCATTTT; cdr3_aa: CASSLGQGTQPQHF
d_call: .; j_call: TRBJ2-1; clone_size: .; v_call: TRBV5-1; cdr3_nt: TGCGCCAGCAGCTTGCAAGGGTCCTGGGATGAGCAGTTCTTC; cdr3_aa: CASSLQGSWDEQFF
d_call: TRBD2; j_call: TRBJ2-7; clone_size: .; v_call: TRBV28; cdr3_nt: TGTGCCAGCAGTTTTCGGCTAGCGGGAGGAGAGCAGTACTTC; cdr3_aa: CASSFRLAGGEQYF
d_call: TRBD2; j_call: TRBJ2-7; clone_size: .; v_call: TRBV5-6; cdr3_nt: TGTGCCAGCAGCTCGGGACTAGCGGTCTACGAGCAGTACTTC; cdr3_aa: CASSSGLAVYEQYF
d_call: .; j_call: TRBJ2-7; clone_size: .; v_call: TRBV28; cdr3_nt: TGTGCCAGCAGACCCGGGGACACTTCCTACGAGCAGTACTTC; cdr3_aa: CASRPGDTSYEQYF
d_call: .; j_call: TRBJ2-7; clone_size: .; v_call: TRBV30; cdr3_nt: TGTGCCTGGAGTGGGACAGCAACCTTTTACGAGCAGTACTTC; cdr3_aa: CAWSGTATFYEQYF
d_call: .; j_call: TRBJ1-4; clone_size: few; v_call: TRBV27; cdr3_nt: TGTGCCAGCAGTCCCGGGACGGTGCTCGAAAAACTGTTTTTT; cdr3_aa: CASSPGTVLEKLFF
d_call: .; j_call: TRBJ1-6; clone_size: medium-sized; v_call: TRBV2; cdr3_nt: TGTGCCAGCAGTCCAGACATGCCGAGCTCCTATAATTCACCCCTCCACTTT; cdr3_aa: CASSPDMPSSYNSPLHF
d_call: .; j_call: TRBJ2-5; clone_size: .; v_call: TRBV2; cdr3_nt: TGTGCCAGCAGTGAAGAGCGGTCAGGGGTGGAGACCCAGTACTTC; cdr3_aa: CASSEERSGVETQYF
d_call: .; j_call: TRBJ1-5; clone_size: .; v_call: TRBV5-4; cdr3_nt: TGTGCCAGCAGCTTGGCCGGGGCCCATCTCCAGCATTTT; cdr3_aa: CASSLAGAHLQHF